These 9 T cell receptor beta chains were sequenced from one sample in a study of shared clonotypes between healthy human individuals. The table came from immunoSEQ multiplex PCR; TCRdb's copy has only in-frame clones and leaves some out. This table has around 1.9 million clones, 90% to 95% appearing once. It was CD45RO-negative cells, positively selected for CCR7, that made up naive CD8 cells, with terminally differentiated effector memory CD45RA+ cells excluded. The source material was naive CD8+ T cells from PBMCs. The receptors shown here come from a man younger than 35 in good health. Some clones in this sample may be carry-over from other donors' samples.

The V gene is TRBV6-1, the J gene TRBJ2-7, with D possibly matching TRBD1 (5 bases). The germline V and J ends were trimmed by 1 base and 3 bases, with 10 bases remaining between them. This CDR3 is built from 14 residues. Germline V lookup: CDR1 MNHNS, CDR2 SASEGT. CDR3 sequence (DNA): TGTGCCAGCAGTGAAGGGGGCTACTTCTACGAGCAGTACTTC. Amino acids: CASSEGGYFYEQYF.

J is TRBJ2-1 and V is TRBV27, with 7 bases aligning to TRBD2. CDR3 length: 14 residues. CDR1 MNHEY and CDR2 SMNVEV come from the germline V gene (reference sequence). The V and J ends lost 6 bases and 8 bases, in that order; junction bases with no gene match: 10. The CDR3 here is CASSLRGVEHEQFF. The CDR3 DNA reads as TGTGCCAGCAGCCTCCGGGGGGTTGAGCATGAGCAGTTCTTC.

This sequence joins TRBV7-9 and TRBJ2-7, with 10 positions matching TRBD2. The V gene's germline CDR1 is SEHNR and CDR2 FQNEAQ (reference sequence). This CDR3 comprises 16 residues. Trimming removed 5 bases from V and 3 bases from J; junction bases left unmatched: 10. CDR3 nucleotide sequence: TGTGCCAGCAGCCCTACGGCGCTAGCGGGGGTCTACGAGCAGTACTTC. It yields the protein CASSPTALAGVYEQYF.

This clone has only one observation. This rearrangement joins TRBV7-2 to TRBJ1-2; 7 bases agree with TRBD1. J lost 4 bases, V lost 8 bases, and 13 bases had no gene match. Germline V gene data show CDR1 as SGHTA and CDR2 as FQGNSA. This CDR3 contains 15 residues. CDR3 amino acids: CASSSFGTASYGYTF. The DNA of the CDR3 is TGTGCCAGCTCTTCCTTTGGGACAGCCTCCTATGGCTACACCTTC.

V and J are TRBV28 and TRBJ2-7, with D perhaps matching TRBD1 (6 bases). CDR3 length: 16 residues. Germline V gene lookup returns CDR1 MDHEN and CDR2 SYDVKM. Trimming pared 3 bases from V and 0 bases from J, leaving 15 bases between. DNA for the CDR3: TGTGCCAGCAGTTTGGGTCCCGGGACAACCTCCTACGAGCAGTACTTC. Its translation: CASSLGPGTTSYEQYF.

Comment on this clone: In the same sample, other DNA sequences code for this CDR3. The V and J genes are TRBV11-2 and TRBJ2-3, with D unresolved. Germline CDR1 SGHAT, CDR2 FQNNGV. This CDR3 is built from 15 residues. V lost 1 base and J lost 0, with 8 bases in between. CDR3 sequence (DNA): TGTGCCAGCAGCTTAGTTCGCGCGAGCACAGATACGCAGTATTTT. It codes for CASSLVRASTDTQYF.

This chain joins TRBV27 and TRBJ2-7; 11 bases match TRBD1. This CDR3 has 14 amino acids. Germline loops: CDR1 MNHEY, CDR2 SMNVEV (reference sequence). V was clipped by 5 bases and J by 5 bases; unmatched bases: 5. CDR3 sequence (DNA): TGTGCCAGCAGTGCGGACAGGGGGCGTAACGAGCAGTACTTC. This encodes CASSADRGRNEQYF.

This chain links TRBV28 with TRBJ2-5; the D gene is possibly TRBD2 (5 bases). Germline-derived CDR1 and CDR2 are MDHEN and SYDVKM. V lost 4 bases and J 5 bases, leaving 14 bases between the germline ends. The CDR3 contains 14 residues. The CDR3 DNA is TGTGCCAGCAGTTCCACACTAGAGGCGGAGACCCAGTACTTC. Its translation is CASSSTLEAETQYF.

The chain employs TRBV10-3 and TRBJ1-1, with TRBD1 matching 7 bases. Trimming took 5 bases from V and 0 from J; bases not matched to a gene: 12. CDR3 length equals 17 residues. CDR1 is ENHRY and CDR2 is SYGVKD in the germline V gene. The CDR3 loop is CAISPRGQLGMNTEAFF. The CDR3 DNA follows: TGTGCCATCAGTCCCCGGGGACAGTTAGGAATGAACACTGAAGCTTTCTTT.